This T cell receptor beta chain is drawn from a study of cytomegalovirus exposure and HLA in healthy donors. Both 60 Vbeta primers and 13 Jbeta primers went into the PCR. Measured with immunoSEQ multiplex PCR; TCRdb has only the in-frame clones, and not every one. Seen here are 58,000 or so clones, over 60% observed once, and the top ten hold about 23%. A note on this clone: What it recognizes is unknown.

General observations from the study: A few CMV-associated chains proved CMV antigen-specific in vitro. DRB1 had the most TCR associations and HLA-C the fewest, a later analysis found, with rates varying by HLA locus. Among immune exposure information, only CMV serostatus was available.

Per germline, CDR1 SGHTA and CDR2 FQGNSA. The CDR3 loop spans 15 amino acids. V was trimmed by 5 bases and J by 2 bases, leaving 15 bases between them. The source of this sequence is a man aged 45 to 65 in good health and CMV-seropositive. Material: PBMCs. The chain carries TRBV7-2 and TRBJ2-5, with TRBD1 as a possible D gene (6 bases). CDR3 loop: CASSDPRQVQETQYF. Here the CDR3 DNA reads TGTGCCAGCAGCGACCCTCGACAGGTTCAAGAGACCCAGTACTTC.